Shown below are 21 T cell receptor beta chains from a single sample sequenced in a study of cytomegalovirus exposure and HLA in healthy donors. PCR was performed using 60 Vbeta and 13 Jbeta primers. The data were produced by immunoSEQ multiplex PCR, yet TCRdb's version contains in-frame clones alone and is incomplete. Listed are approximately 110,000 clones; roughly 3.5% falls within the top ten. The source material was PBMCs. These receptors were taken from a man younger than 40 in good health and CMV-seronegative.

The rearrangement links TRBV10-3 to TRBJ2-3; TRBD1 aligns across 8 bases. Germline assignment: CDR1 ENHRY and CDR2 SYGVKD. V trimming: 11 bases; J trimming: 3 bases; junction bases outside the gene matches: 10. The CDR3 is 14 amino acids. The CDR3 DNA reads as TGTGCCGCCAAGACAGGGGAGGTGACAGATACGCAGTATTTT. Translating gives CAAKTGEVTDTQYF.

This chain links TRBV5-4 with TRBJ2-5, with 7 positions matching TRBD2. Germline V gene sequence: CDR1 SGHNT, CDR2 YYREEE (reference sequence). V dropped 4 bases and J dropped 2; count of bases not matched to a gene: 5. This CDR3 is 14 amino acids long. CDR3 nucleotides: TGTGCCAGCAGCCGGACTAGTAGGCAAGAGACCCAGTACTTC. Protein: CASSRTSRQETQYF.

The CDR3 sequence is CASSQGLAGHYNEQFF. CDR3 bases: TGCGCCAGCAGCCAAGGACTAGCGGGTCATTACAATGAGCAGTTCTTC. The V gene is TRBV4-3, the J gene TRBJ2-1; 10 bases map to TRBD2. V lost 1 base to trimming and J lost 4 bases; unmatched junction nucleotides: 4. Per the germline V gene, CDR1 is LGHNA and CDR2 is YSLEER. This CDR3 spans 16 amino acids.

The chain combines TRBV7-9 with TRBJ2-7; D ambiguous. CDR3 length: 14 amino acids. The germline gives CDR1 SEHNR, CDR2 FQNEAQ (reference sequence). Trimming stripped 1 base from V and 2 bases from J, with 9 bases between. CDR3 amino acids: CASSLGSAAYEQYF. For the CDR3, the DNA is TGTGCCAGCAGCTTAGGCAGTGCCGCCTACGAGCAGTACTTC. Together with reference TRBV7-9 and TRBJ2-7, the CDR3 gives the full variable domain: DTGVSQNPRHKITKRGQNVTFRCDPISEHNRLYWYRQTLGQGPEFLTYFQNEAQLEKSRLLSDRFSAERPKGSFSTLEIQRTEQGDSAMYLCASSLGSAAYEQYFGPGTRLTVT.

This chain uses TRBV4-1 with TRBJ1-5; D not certain. Trimming left V 1 base short and J 2 bases short, with 6 bases between. Germline V lookup: CDR1 MGHRA, CDR2 YSYEKL. The CDR3 spans 14 residues. DNA of the CDR3: TGCGCCAGCAGCCAAGGGCAGGGCAATCAGCCCCAGCATTTT. It is translated as CASSQGQGNQPQHF.

The chain carries TRBV2 and TRBJ1-6; possibly TRBD1 for D (6 bases). This CDR3 region has 13 residues. Germline values: CDR1 SNHLY, CDR2 FYNNEI. V was pared by 5 bases and J by 7 bases, with 9 bases between. The CDR3 DNA follows: TGTGCCAGCAGTTTACAGGGAAATTCACCCCTCCACTTT. It specifies CASSLQGNSPLHF.

This chain uses TRBV30 with TRBJ1-1, with 7 bases matching TRBD1. With V trimmed by 5 bases and J by 4 bases, 10 bases remained unmatched. CDR3 length equals 14 residues. Germline CDR1 and CDR2: GTSNPN and SVGIG (reference sequence). The CDR3 DNA is TGTGCCTGGGGGGGACAGACCCTGAGCACTGAAGCTTTCTTT. The encoded protein is CAWGGQTLSTEAFF.

The V gene is TRBV6-5, the J gene TRBJ2-1; the D gene is possibly TRBD2 (6 bases). The CDR3 is 14 residues long. From germline, CDR1 is MNHEY and CDR2 SVGAGI. V lost 5 bases, J lost 0 bases, and 8 bases lay in between. The CDR3 DNA is TGTGCCAGCAGTCGGGGGAGCTCCTACAATGAGCAGTTCTTC. Translating gives CASSRGSSYNEQFF.

This chain uses TRBV7-9 with TRBJ2-5, with D perhaps TRBD2 (6 bases). Per the germline V gene, CDR1 is SEHNR and CDR2 is FQNEAQ (reference sequence). The CDR3 totals 15 residues. V shed 1 base and J shed 5 bases, with 14 bases lying between them. This chain's CDR3 is CASSLVSGGGETQYF. DNA of the CDR3: TGTGCCAGCAGCTTAGTGTCTGGAGGAGGGGAGACCCAGTACTTC.

The chain has TRBV7-8 and TRBJ2-7, with 8 bases fitting TRBD2. The length of the CDR3 is 15 residues. Germline-derived CDR1 and CDR2 are SGHVS and FQNEAQ. J lost 2 bases, V lost 4 bases, and 7 bases had no gene match. CDR3 protein: CASSSTSGPTYEQYF. CDR3 nucleotides: TGTGCCAGCAGCTCAACTAGCGGCCCCACCTACGAGCAGTACTTC. Complete variable domain (other parts from reference TRBV7-8 and TRBJ2-7): GAGVSQSPRYKVAKRGQDVALRCDPISGHVSLFWYQQALGQGPEFLTYFQNEAQLDKSGLPSDRFFAERPEGSVSTLKIQRTQQEDSAVYLCASSSTSGPTYEQYFGPGTRLTVT.

The chain couples TRBV6-4 to TRBJ2-6; D gene ambiguous. Looked up from germline, CDR1 is MRHNA and CDR2 is SNTAGT. The CDR3 consists of 16 residues. Trimming stripped 8 bases from V and 0 bases from J, with 14 bases between. The CDR3 nucleotides are TGTGCCAGCTCTTTGCGGCCGGTCTCTGGGGCCAACGTCCTGACTTTC. Translated, it gives CASSLRPVSGANVLTF.

Here the CDR3 DNA reads TGTGCCATCAGTACTAGCTACGAGCAGTACTTC. Translating it yields CAISTSYEQYF. The chain has TRBV10-3 and TRBJ2-7, with D possibly matching TRBD2 (5 bases). Germline CDR1 reads ENHRY; CDR2 reads SYGVKD. V dropped 5 bases and J dropped 3 bases, with 5 bases sitting between them. This CDR3 is 11 amino acids long.

The chain couples TRBV4-3 to TRBJ1-4, with TRBD1 identical over 8 bases. CDR1 LGHNA and CDR2 YSLEER come from the germline V gene. The CDR3 covers 15 residues. The J segment lost 7 bases and the V segment lost 0 bases, leaving 4 bases of the junction unmatched. In DNA, the CDR3 is TGCGCCAGCAGCCAAGATACGGGGACAGGTGAAAAACTGTTTTTT. Translated, it gives CASSQDTGTGEKLFF.

The chain has TRBV7-2 and TRBJ2-3; D is possibly TRBD1 (5 bases). The CDR3 has 18 amino acids. V was clipped by 1 base and J by 2 bases, with 19 bases between them. The germline CDR1 and CDR2 sequences are SGHTA and FQGNSA. CDR3: CASSLVSWGPKNTDTQYF. CDR3 bases: TGTGCCAGCAGCTTAGTGTCCTGGGGCCCGAAGAACACAGATACGCAGTATTTT.

CDR3 nucleotide sequence: TGTGCCAGCAGTTCCAGGGGAGACGGCGACGAGCAGTACTTC. Translating gives CASSSRGDGDEQYF. V and J are TRBV28 and TRBJ2-7, with D tentatively TRBD1 (6 bases). Germline CDR1 and CDR2: MDHEN and SYDVKM. With 4 bases removed from V and 5 bases from J, the gap between germline ends came to 15 bases. This CDR3 has 14 amino acids.

The rearrangement links TRBV5-4 to TRBJ1-6; D call uncertain. CDR1 is SGHNT, CDR2 YYREEE, per germline (reference sequence). The CDR3 is 17 residues long. Trimming stripped 0 bases from V and 7 bases from J, with 17 bases between. The CDR3 coding sequence is TGTGCCAGCAGCTTGGGCCCAGGCGGGAAGGAGAATTCACCCCTCCACTTT. This translates into CASSLGPGGKENSPLHF.

V and J are TRBV27 and TRBJ2-2; the match to TRBD2 covers 8 bases. The trim removed 1 base at V and 6 bases at J, leaving 4 bases unmatched. The CDR3 has 15 amino acids. CDR1 and CDR2 (germline): MNHEY, SMNVEV (reference sequence). CDR3 amino acids: CASSLLSSGSGELFF. For the CDR3, the DNA is TGTGCCAGCAGTTTATTGTCTAGCGGGTCCGGGGAGCTGTTTTTT.

This chain links TRBV27 with TRBJ2-7, with TRBD1 identical over 7 bases. Germline-derived CDR1 and CDR2 are MNHEY and SMNVEV (reference sequence). There are 16 residues in the CDR3. V trimming: 2 bases; J trimming: 0 bases; junction bases outside the gene matches: 7. The CDR3 nucleotides read TGTGCCAGCAGTTTACGAACAGGGGCCTACTCCTACGAGCAGTACTTC. Amino acids: CASSLRTGAYSYEQYF.

The J gene is TRBJ2-3, the V gene TRBV9; 11 bases fit TRBD2. V lost 3 bases to trimming and J lost 6 bases; unmatched junction nucleotides: 6. This CDR3 comprises 15 residues. CDR1 and CDR2 (germline): SGDLS, YYNGEE. The CDR3: CASSGSGGGADTQYF. CDR3 nucleotides: TGTGCCAGCAGCGGTAGCGGGGGGGGCGCGGATACGCAGTATTTT.

CDR3 DNA sequence: TGCGCCAGCAGCCGGGGACAGCGAACAACTAATGAAAAACTGTTTTTT. Translating gives CASSRGQRTTNEKLFF. This chain uses TRBV4-3 with TRBJ1-4; 7 bases agree with TRBD1. The CDR3 is 16 amino acids. Germline V CDR1 and CDR2: LGHNA, YSLEER. Unmatched junction bases numbered 5, after V lost 4 bases and J lost 0 bases.

The chain joins TRBV28 to TRBJ2-5; a weak D match, TRBD1 (6 bases). Germline values: CDR1 MDHEN, CDR2 SYDVKM. This CDR3 spans 13 amino acids. Trimming stripped 8 bases from V and 5 bases from J, with 15 bases between. The CDR3 sequence is CASYYRADETQYF. Here the CDR3 DNA reads TGTGCCAGCTACTACAGGGCGGACGAGACCCAGTACTTC. The entire variable domain, with the rest obtained from reference TRBV28 and TRBJ2-5, is as follows: DVKVTQSSRYLVKRTGEKVFLECVQDMDHENMFWYRQDPGLGLRLIYFSYDVKMKEKGDIPEGYSVSREKKERFSLILESASTNQTSMYLCASYYRADETQYFGPGTRLLVL.